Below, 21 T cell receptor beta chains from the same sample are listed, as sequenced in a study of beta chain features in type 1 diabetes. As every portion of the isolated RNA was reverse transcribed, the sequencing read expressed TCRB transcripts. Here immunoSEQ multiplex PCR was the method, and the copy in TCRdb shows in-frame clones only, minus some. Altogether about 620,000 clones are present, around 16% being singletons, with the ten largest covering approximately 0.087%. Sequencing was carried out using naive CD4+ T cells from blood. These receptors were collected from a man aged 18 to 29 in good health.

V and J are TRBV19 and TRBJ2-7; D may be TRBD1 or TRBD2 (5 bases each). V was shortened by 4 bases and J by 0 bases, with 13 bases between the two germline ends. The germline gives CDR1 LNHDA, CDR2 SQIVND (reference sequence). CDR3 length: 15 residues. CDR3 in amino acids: CASSTPGTSSYEQYF. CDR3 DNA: TGTGCCAGTAGTACCCCAGGGACGAGCTCCTACGAGCAGTACTTC.

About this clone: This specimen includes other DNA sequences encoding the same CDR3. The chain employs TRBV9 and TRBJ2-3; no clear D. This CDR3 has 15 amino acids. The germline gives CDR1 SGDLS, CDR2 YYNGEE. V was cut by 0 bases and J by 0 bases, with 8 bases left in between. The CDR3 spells CASSVAPRSTDTQYF. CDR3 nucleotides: TGTGCCAGCAGCGTAGCTCCGCGTAGCACAGATACGCAGTATTTT.

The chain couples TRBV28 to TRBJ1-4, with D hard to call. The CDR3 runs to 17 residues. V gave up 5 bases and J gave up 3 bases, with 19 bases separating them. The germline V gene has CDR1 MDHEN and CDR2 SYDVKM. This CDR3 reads CASSPLLGGYPNEKLFF. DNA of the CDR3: TGTGCCAGCAGTCCCCTCTTAGGAGGGTACCCTAATGAAAAACTGTTTTTT.

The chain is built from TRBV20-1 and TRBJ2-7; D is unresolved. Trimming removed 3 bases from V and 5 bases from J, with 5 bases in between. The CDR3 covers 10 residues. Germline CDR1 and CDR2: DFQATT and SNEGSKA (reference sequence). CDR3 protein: CSASQHEQYF. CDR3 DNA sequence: TGCAGTGCTAGTCAACACGAGCAGTACTTC.

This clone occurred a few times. The CDR3 DNA reads as TGTGCCATCAGTGAGGGAGGGGGAGGAGGTCAGCCCCAGCATTTT. Translated, it gives CAISEGGGGGQPQHF. The chain has TRBV10-3 and TRBJ1-5; D is possibly TRBD1 (6 bases). The CDR3 sequence is 15 residues long. V shed 2 bases and J shed 6 bases, with 14 bases lying between them. Looked up from germline, CDR1 is ENHRY and CDR2 is SYGVKD.

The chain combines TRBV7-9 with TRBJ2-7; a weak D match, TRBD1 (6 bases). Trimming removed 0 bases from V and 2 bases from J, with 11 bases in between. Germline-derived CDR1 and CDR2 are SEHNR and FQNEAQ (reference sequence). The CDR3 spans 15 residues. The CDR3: CASSLAAGDPYEQYF. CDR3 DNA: TGTGCCAGCAGCTTAGCCGCAGGGGATCCCTACGAGCAGTACTTC.

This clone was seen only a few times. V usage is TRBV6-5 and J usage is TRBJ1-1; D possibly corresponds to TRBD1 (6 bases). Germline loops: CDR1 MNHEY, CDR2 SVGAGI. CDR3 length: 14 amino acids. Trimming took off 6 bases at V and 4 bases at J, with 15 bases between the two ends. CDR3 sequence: CASSTGYLLTEAFF. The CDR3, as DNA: TGTGCCAGCAGCACAGGGTACCTTCTCACTGAAGCTTTCTTT.

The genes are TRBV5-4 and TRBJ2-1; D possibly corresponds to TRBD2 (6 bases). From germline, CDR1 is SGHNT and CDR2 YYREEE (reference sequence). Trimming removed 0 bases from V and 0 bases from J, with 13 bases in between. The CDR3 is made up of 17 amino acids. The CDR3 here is CASSLGAGRSSYNEQFF. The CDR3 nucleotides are TGTGCCAGCAGCTTGGGCGCGGGACGCAGCTCCTACAATGAGCAGTTCTTC.

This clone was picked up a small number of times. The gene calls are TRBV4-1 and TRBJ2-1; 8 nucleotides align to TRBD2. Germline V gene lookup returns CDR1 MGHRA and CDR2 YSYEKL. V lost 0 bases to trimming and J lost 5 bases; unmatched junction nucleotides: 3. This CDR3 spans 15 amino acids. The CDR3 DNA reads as TGCGCCAGCAGCCAAGAACTAGCGGCCCACAATGAGCAGTTCTTC. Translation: CASSQELAAHNEQFF.

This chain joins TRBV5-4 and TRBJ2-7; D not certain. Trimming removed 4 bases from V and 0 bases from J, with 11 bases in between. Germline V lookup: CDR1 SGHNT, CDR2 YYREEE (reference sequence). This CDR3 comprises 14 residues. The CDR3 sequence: CASSPQFLSYEQYF. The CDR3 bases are TGTGCCAGCAGCCCACAATTCCTCTCCTACGAGCAGTACTTC.

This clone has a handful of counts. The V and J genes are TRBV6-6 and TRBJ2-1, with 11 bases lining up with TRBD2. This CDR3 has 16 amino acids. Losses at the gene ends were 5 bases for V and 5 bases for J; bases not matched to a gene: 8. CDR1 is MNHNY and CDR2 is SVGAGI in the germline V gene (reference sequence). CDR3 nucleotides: TGTGCCAGCAGTGGTGTAGCGGGGGGGCGGAACAATGAGCAGTTCTTC. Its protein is CASSGVAGGRNNEQFF.

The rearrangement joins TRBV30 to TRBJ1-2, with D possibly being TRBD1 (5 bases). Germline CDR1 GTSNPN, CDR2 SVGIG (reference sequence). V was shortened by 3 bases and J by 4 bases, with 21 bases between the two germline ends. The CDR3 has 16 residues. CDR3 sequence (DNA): TGTGCCTGGAGCCCACTTGGGGAGGGGAGGGCCTATGGCTACACCTTC. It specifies CAWSPLGEGRAYGYTF.

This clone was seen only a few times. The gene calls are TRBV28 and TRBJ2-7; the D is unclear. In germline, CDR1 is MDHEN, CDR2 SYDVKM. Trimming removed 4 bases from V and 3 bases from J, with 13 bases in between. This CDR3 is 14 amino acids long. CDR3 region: CASSSSNTLYEQYF. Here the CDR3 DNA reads TGTGCCAGCAGTTCTTCTAATACCCTCTACGAGCAGTACTTC.

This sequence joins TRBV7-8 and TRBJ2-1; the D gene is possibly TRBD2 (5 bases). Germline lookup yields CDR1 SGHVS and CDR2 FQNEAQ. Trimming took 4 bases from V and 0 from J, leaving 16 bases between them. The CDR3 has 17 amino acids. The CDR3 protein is CASSSQPTGSSYNEQFF. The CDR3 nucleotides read TGTGCCAGCAGCTCCCAACCGACGGGAAGCTCCTACAATGAGCAGTTCTTC.

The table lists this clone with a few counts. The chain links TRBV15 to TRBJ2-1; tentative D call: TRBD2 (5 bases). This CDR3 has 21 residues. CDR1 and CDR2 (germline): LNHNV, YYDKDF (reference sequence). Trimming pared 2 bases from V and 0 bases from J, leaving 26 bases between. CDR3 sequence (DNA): TGTGCCACCAGCAGACCCTACCTAAGGTTCCGAGCGGAGGCCTCCTACAATGAGCAGTTCTTC. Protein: CATSRPYLRFRAEASYNEQFF.

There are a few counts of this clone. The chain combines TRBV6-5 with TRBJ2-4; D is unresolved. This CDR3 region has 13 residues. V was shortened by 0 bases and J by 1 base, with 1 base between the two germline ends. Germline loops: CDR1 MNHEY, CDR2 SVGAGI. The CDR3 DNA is TGTGCCAGCAGTTACTCGGCCAAAAACATTCAGTACTTC. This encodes CASSYSAKNIQYF.

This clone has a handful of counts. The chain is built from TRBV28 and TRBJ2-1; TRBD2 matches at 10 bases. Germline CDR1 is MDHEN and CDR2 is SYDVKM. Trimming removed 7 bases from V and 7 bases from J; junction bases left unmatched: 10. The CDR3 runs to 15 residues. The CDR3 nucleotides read TGTGCCAGCAACTTGGCAGCGGGGGGGCTAAATGAGCAGTTCTTC. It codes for CASNLAAGGLNEQFF.

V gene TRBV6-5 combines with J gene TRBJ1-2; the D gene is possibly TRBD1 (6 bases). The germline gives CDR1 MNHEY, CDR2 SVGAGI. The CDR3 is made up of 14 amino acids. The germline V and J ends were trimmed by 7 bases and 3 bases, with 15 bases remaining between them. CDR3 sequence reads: CASIQTWGHYGYTF. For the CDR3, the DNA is TGTGCCAGCATCCAGACTTGGGGGCACTATGGCTACACCTTC.

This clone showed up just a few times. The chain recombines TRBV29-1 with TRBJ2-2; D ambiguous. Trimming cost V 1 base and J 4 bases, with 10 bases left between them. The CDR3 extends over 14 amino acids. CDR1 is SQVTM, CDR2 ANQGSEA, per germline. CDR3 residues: CSVEVGRATGELFF. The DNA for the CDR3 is TGCAGCGTTGAAGTGGGAAGGGCCACCGGGGAGCTGTTTTTT.

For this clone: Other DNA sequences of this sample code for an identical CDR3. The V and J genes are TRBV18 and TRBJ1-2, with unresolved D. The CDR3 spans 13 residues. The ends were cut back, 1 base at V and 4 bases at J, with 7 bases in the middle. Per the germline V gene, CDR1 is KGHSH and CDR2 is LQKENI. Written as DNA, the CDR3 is TGTGCCAGCTCACCACAGGGTGCCTATGGCTACACCTTC. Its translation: CASSPQGAYGYTF.

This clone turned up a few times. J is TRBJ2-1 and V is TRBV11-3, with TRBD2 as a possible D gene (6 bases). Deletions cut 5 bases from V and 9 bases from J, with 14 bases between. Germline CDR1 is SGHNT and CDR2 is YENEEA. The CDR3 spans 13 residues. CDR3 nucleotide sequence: TGTGCCAGCAGCCGGCTAGCGTCGACTGAGCAGTTCTTC. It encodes CASSRLASTEQFF.